Included here is one TCR beta chain sequence, with context. The CDR3 is 15 amino acids. V was trimmed by 5 bases and J by 5 bases, leaving 19 bases between them. From germline, CDR1 is SGHVS and CDR2 FQNEAQ. These data originate in a study of T cell clonotyping in hematopoietic cell transplantation. Assay used: immunoSEQ multiplex PCR; TCRdb lists only in-frame clones, some missing. This table has about 16,000 clones, roughly 70% appearing once. V gene TRBV7-8 combines with J gene TRBJ2-7, with a tentative D call TRBD2 (5 bases). This receptor was obtained from a woman in her sixties or seventies in good health. Some clones in this sample may be carry-over from other donors' samples. The material sequenced was peripheral blood mononuclear cells. DNA of the CDR3: TGTGCCAGCAGCCCTCAGAACCCCCCCGGGAACGAGCAGTACTTC. Its translation is CASSPQNPPGNEQYF.